This T cell receptor (beta chain) was captured by sequencing in a study of CD8+CD57+ T cells in acquired aplastic anemia. In the study overall: Sorted CD4+ and CD8+ cells gave an average of about 3 ug of DNA. Findings and caveats of the study: Comparison of patients with controls identified nearly 30 shared CD8+ CDR3 sequences. For CD8+ Simpson's diversity, patients and controls showed no significant difference.

In this sample, this clonotype turned up once. Its specificity is unknown. The CDR3 runs 14 residues. V lost 10 bases and J lost 5; bases outside the gene matches: 7. Using genomic DNA as the template, TCR beta VDJ and CDR3 profiling was carried out. TCRdb itself ran the reads through MiXCR, one entry per CDR3 protein. This table has 300,000 or so distinct CDR3 sequences, 45% to 70% appearing once. The J gene is TRBJ1-6, the V gene TRBV12-3 or TRBV12-4; 8 bases fit TRBD1. This TCR was recovered from a human donor with severe aplastic anemia or a healthy control (not recorded which). Material: sorted CD4+, CD8+, or CD8+CD57+ T cells (not recorded which) from PBMCs. The DNA of the CDR3 is TGTGCCATCCGCAGGGGGCTGGATAATTCACCCCTCCACTTT. Its translation: CAIRRGLDNSPLHF.